The rows below give T cell receptor beta chains drawn from one sample of a study of T cells in localized non-small cell lung cancer. The assay was immunoSEQ multiplex PCR, and TCRdb's table has in-frame clones only and misses some. The sample shows 2,000 to 3,000 clones, more than 30% of them seen only once. The sample in question was lung tumor tissue, obtained before any cancer treatment. Every receptor here comes from a male donor at least 60 years old with stage I squamous cell lung carcinoma. The CDR3 runs from the conserved cysteine through the conserved F or W. D genes are given only for firm matches. Some rows mark clone size as missing; the rest say once, few, many or name a class of expanded clone.

medium-sized,TRBD1,TRBV6-8,TRBJ1-1,CASSYPGTGEAFF
few,NA,TRBV9,TRBJ1-3,CASSVDTQGNTIYF
large,TRBD1,TRBV18,TRBJ1-1,CASSPSDRGNTEAFF
few,NA,TRBV6-8,TRBJ2-2,CASSLSGTGELFF
few,NA,TRBV18,TRBJ2-5,CASSPTVQETQYF
NA,NA,TRBV29-1,TRBJ2-3,CSVERYGGTDTQYF
NA,NA,TRBV9,TRBJ2-7,CASSVGTTYEQYF
NA,NA,TRBV6-8,TRBJ2-3,CASSIRRDTQYF
few,TRBD2,TRBV11-3,TRBJ2-5,CASSLLGGEETQYF
NA,NA,TRBV30,TRBJ2-6,CAWSVGAGANVLTF
once,NA,TRBV30,TRBJ2-5,CAYRRGGQETQYF
NA,NA,TRBV19,TRBJ2-3,CASSIAEPKKDTQYF
NA,NA,TRBV14,TRBJ1-1,CASSQAYLGEAFF
once,NA,TRBV28,TRBJ2-3,CASSWQGLQITGDTQYF
NA,NA,TRBV18,TRBJ1-1,CASSTQHHEAFF
few,TRBD2,TRBV4-1,TRBJ2-1,CASSQDQVGSGEWQFF
few,TRBD1,TRBV11-3,TRBJ2-7,CASSLRQGVPGGYEQYF
medium-sized,NA,TRBV1,TRBJ2-2,CASSQEATNTGELFF
few,NA,TRBV11-3,TRBJ2-3,CASSTQGIGDTQYF
NA,NA,TRBV18,TRBJ1-4,CASSTGGEKLFF
NA,TRBD2,TRBV6-8,TRBJ2-7,CASVAGGSYEQYF
NA,TRBD1,TRBV19,TRBJ1-2,CASTDRGAGYTF
few,TRBD1,TRBV30,TRBJ1-1,CAWGTGVNTEAFF
few,NA,TRBV6-8,TRBJ1-2,CASSLDRPLDYGYTF
few,NA,TRBV6-7,TRBJ1-3,CASSDDDTIYF
NA,TRBD1,TRBV11-3,TRBJ2-1,CASSWRQGVPIYNEQFF
NA,NA,TRBV5-1,TRBJ1-4,CASSLEGRADEKLFF
NA,NA,TRBV11-3,TRBJ1-3,CASSPPGGSGNTIYF
NA,TRBD1,TRBV6-8,TRBJ2-1,CASGDRAVYNEQFF
NA,NA,TRBV28,TRBJ1-2,CASSSYRKAHGYTF
medium-sized,NA,TRBV6-8,TRBJ1-1,CASSYSRYRVEAFF
NA,TRBD2,TRBV5-1,TRBJ2-5,CASSLGGGLETQYF
NA,NA,TRBV30,TRBJ1-1,CAWSEFTLTGRGTEAFF
NA,TRBD1,TRBV28,TRBJ2-5,CASSTGQGASQETQYF
NA,NA,TRBV14,TRBJ1-2,CASSLGGIYGYTF
NA,TRBD1,TRBV6-8,TRBJ1-1,CASSYSPTGVRNTEAFF
NA,NA,TRBV28,TRBJ2-3,CASSFVAGTDTQYF
NA,NA,TRBV30,TRBJ1-4,CAWKGYEKLFF
medium-sized,NA,TRBV6-8,TRBJ2-7,CASTVDGSLNEQYF
NA,NA,TRBV28,TRBJ1-1,CASSFLQEDTEAFF
hyperexpanded,TRBD1,TRBV18,TRBJ2-3,CASSPSRTGTDTQYF
few,TRBD1,TRBV11-3,TRBJ1-2,CASSPQQGDLYGYTF
NA,NA,TRBV5-1,TRBJ1-6,CASSLETVGSPLHF
NA,TRBD1,TRBV18,TRBJ2-7,CASSLWTGGSPLYEQYF
NA,NA,TRBV6-8,TRBJ1-3,CASSYSGNTIYF
NA,NA,TRBV30,TRBJ1-5,CAWSVRGRALGQPQHF
medium-sized,NA,TRBV7-5,TRBJ2-2,CASSQGGTGGMNTGELFF
NA,NA,TRBV6-8,TRBJ2-1,CASSFSPYNEQFF
NA,NA,TRBV19,TRBJ2-1,CASSIGHNPYNEQFF
NA,TRBD1,TRBV18,TRBJ2-5,CASSRGQGKETQYF
medium-sized,NA,TRBV11-3,TRBJ1-1,CASSLGGSNTEAFF
few,TRBD1,TRBV6-8,TRBJ1-1,CASSPPNGQDTEAFF
NA,NA,TRBV30,TRBJ1-2,CAWSVLRGEGDGYTF
NA,NA,TRBV30,TRBJ1-5,CAWNTPNQPQHF
few,TRBD1,TRBV28,TRBJ1-1,CASPPPGQGITEAFF